These 3 T cell receptor beta chains came from one sample sequenced in a study of OX40 agonist ivuxolimab in advanced cancers. Measured with immunoSEQ multiplex PCR; TCRdb has only the in-frame clones, and not every one. The sample comprises tens of thousands of clones, around four fifths of which are singletons, and 3.7% rests with the top ten. This material consisted of CD4+ or CD8+ T cells sorted from blood, taken in a trial of the OX40 agonist ivuxolimab. Receptors were obtained from an adult with an advanced solid tumor such as melanoma, head and neck, liver or kidney cancer.

The V call is TRBV5-6, the J call TRBJ2-1; tentative D call: TRBD1 (6 bases). The germline V and J ends were trimmed by 2 bases and 0 bases, with 9 bases remaining between them. Germline loops: CDR1 SGHDT, CDR2 YYEEEE. This CDR3 contains 15 residues. CDR3 nucleotide sequence: TGTGCCAGCAGCTTTACAGGGAGCTCCTACAATGAGCAGTTCTTC. As protein: CASSFTGSSYNEQFF.

V gene TRBV27 combines with J gene TRBJ2-1; 9 positions agree with TRBD2. V gave up 6 bases and J gave up 3 bases; unmatched junction bases: 9. The germline CDR1 and CDR2 sequences are MNHEY and SMNVEV (reference sequence). This CDR3 has 16 residues. The CDR3 DNA sequence: TGTGCCAGCAGCCCGCAGGGTAGCGGGAGCTACAATGAGCAGTTCTTC. This sequence encodes CASSPQGSGSYNEQFF.

The gene calls are TRBV4-3 and TRBJ2-1; a weak D match, TRBD2 (6 bases). CDR1 and CDR2 from the germline V gene are LGHNA and YSLEER. The V end was cut by 0 bases, the J end by 1 base, with 10 bases between. The CDR3 runs 16 residues. The CDR3 DNA reads TGCGCCAGCAGCCAAGATTCCAGCGGGTCCTACAATGAGCAGTTCTTC. It yields the protein CASSQDSSGSYNEQFF.